These 27 T cell receptor beta chains were all obtained from the same sample, sequenced in a study of CD8 T cells in ankylosing spondylitis. One entry per CDR3 protein, called by TCRdb with MiXCR from the 5' RACE reads. This table has roughly 160,000 distinct CDR3 sequences, approximately 9.9% appearing once. The sample consisted of blood, either unsorted or a sorted T cell fraction (not recorded which). Receptor source: a female donor with ankylosing spondylitis or in good health (not recorded which).

The V call is TRBV15, the J call TRBJ2-1; D unclear. Germline V gene sequence: CDR1 LNHNV, CDR2 YYDKDF (reference sequence). V shed 2 bases and J shed 0 bases, with 8 bases lying between them. CDR3 length: 15 amino acids. The CDR3 is CATSRRTGSYNEQFF. The CDR3 DNA follows: TGTGCCACCAGCAGAAGGACGGGCTCCTACAATGAGCAGTTCTTC.

The rearrangement joins TRBV4-3 to TRBJ1-1; 7 positions match TRBD1. With 0 bases clipped from V and 5 bases from J, the junction kept 9 bases outside the gene matches. The CDR3 loop spans 16 amino acids. Per germline, CDR1 LGHNA and CDR2 YSLEER. The CDR3 DNA sequence: TGCGCCAGCAGCCAAGATCAAGGGGGCGTAGATACTGAAGCTTTCTTT. Protein: CASSQDQGGVDTEAFF.

The table lists this clonotype with many counts. The chain carries TRBV4-2 and TRBJ1-1, with D perhaps matching TRBD1 (5 bases). CDR1 is LGHNA, CDR2 YNFKEQ, per germline. The V end was cut by 5 bases, the J end by 7 bases, with 17 bases between. CDR3 length equals 14 residues. The CDR3 DNA reads TGTGCCAGCAGCTCAATTCAGGGACCTCATGAAGCTTTCTTT. Protein sequence: CASSSIQGPHEAFF.

This clonotype was counted many times. This chain connects TRBV4-3 to TRBJ1-6; D unclear. The CDR3 contains 16 residues. The germline V gene has CDR1 LGHNA and CDR2 YSLEER. V lost 4 bases and J lost 0, with 10 bases in between. CDR3 protein: CASSLKDLSYNSPLHF. The CDR3 region has the DNA TGCGCCAGCAGCCTGAAGGACCTCTCCTATAATTCACCCCTCCACTTT.

In its sample, this clonotype was seen a few times. This rearrangement joins TRBV27 to TRBJ2-5, with D unclear. The V gene lost 5 bases and the J gene lost 3 bases, with 10 bases spanning the gap. Germline assignment: CDR1 MNHEY and CDR2 SMNVEV (reference sequence). CDR3 size: 13 residues. The CDR3 loop reads CASSRNYEETQYF. CDR3 sequence (DNA): TGTGCCAGCAGTCGGAACTATGAAGAGACCCAGTACTTC.

Many counts were recorded for this clonotype. The V and J genes are TRBV15 and TRBJ2-1; TRBD1 matches 7 bases. Germline CDR1 LNHNV, CDR2 YYDKDF (reference sequence). Trimming at V came to 1 base and at J to 5 bases, leaving 5 bases not matched to a gene. The CDR3 consists of 15 residues. CDR3 sequence reads: CATSRARQGNNEQFF. CDR3 nucleotides: TGTGCCACCAGCAGAGCTAGACAGGGCAACAATGAGCAGTTCTTC.

In the case of this clonotype: This may arise from a read error, as a much more abundant clone is one base away. This chain uses TRBV6-2 or TRBV6-3 with TRBJ1-1; unclear D gene. Per germline, CDR1 MNHEY and CDR2 SVGEGT. The CDR3 runs to 12 residues. The ends were cut back, 1 base at V and 0 bases at J, with 0 bases in the middle. CDR3 nucleotides: TGTGCCAGCAGTTACTTGAACACTGAAGCTTTCTTT. Translation gives CASSYLNTEAFF.

Many counts were recorded for this clonotype. The genes are TRBV7-2 and TRBJ1-1; 9 bases agree with TRBD1. Germline-derived CDR1 and CDR2 are SGHTA and FQGNSA. The CDR3 length is 15 residues. J lost 1 base, V lost 4 bases, and 4 bases had no gene match. In nucleotides, the CDR3 is TGTGCCAGCAGCTGGTTGGGACAGGGGAACACTGAAGCTTTCTTT. Translation gives CASSWLGQGNTEAFF.

This clonotype was observed many times. The genes are TRBV9 and TRBJ1-2; D is unresolved. V was pared by 4 bases and J by 3 bases, with 7 bases between. This CDR3 contains 12 residues. In germline, CDR1 is SGDLS, CDR2 YYNGEE. The CDR3 is CASSSGHYGYTF. CDR3 coding DNA: TGTGCCAGCAGCTCAGGCCACTATGGCTACACCTTC.

The CDR3 bases are TGTGCCACCAGTCTAGGGGGAACTGGAAACACCATATATTTT. The encoded protein is CATSLGGTGNTIYF. The chain has TRBV15 and TRBJ1-3; possibly TRBD1 for D (6 bases). This CDR3 is built from 14 residues. The ends were cut back, 6 bases at V and 2 bases at J, with 11 bases in the middle. From germline, CDR1 is LNHNV and CDR2 YYDKDF (reference sequence).

This clonotype was detected a few times. The chain links TRBV5-6 to TRBJ2-7, with TRBD1 matching 10 bases. CDR3 length: 14 amino acids. The germline V gene encodes CDR1 SGHDT and CDR2 YYEEEE. After removal of 1 base from V and 3 bases from J, the junction contained 1 base not matched to a gene. CDR3 DNA: TGTGCCAGCAGCTTGTGGACAGGGGGCTACGAGCAGTACTTC. Its protein is CASSLWTGGYEQYF.

The V gene is TRBV29-1, the J gene TRBJ2-5, with D perhaps matching TRBD2 (6 bases). Germline V CDR1 and CDR2: SQVTM, ANQGSEA. This CDR3 spans 14 amino acids. The V and J ends lost 1 base and 3 bases respectively, with 12 bases between them. The CDR3 sequence: CSVEAPPGEETQYF. In nucleotides, the CDR3 is TGCAGCGTTGAAGCCCCCCCGGGAGAAGAGACCCAGTACTTC.

The J gene is TRBJ1-2, the V gene TRBV20-1; D unresolved. This CDR3 contains 15 residues. Looked up from germline, CDR1 is DFQATT and CDR2 is SNEGSKA (reference sequence). Trimming left V 0 bases short and J 4 bases short, with 15 bases between. CDR3 amino acids: CSARDLRDASYGYTF. The CDR3 nucleotides read TGCAGTGCTAGAGATTTACGTGATGCAAGCTATGGCTACACCTTC.

V is TRBV9 and J is TRBJ1-4; perhaps TRBD1 as D (5 bases). Trimming cost V 0 bases and J 12 bases, with 12 bases left between them. Germline CDR1 is SGDLS and CDR2 is YYNGEE. This CDR3 spans 13 amino acids. The DNA of the CDR3 is TGTGCCAGCAGCGTAGACGGAGGGGTCGAACTGTTTTTT. Protein product: CASSVDGGVELFF.

In its sample, this clonotype was seen many times. The V gene is TRBV4-2, the J gene TRBJ1-2; 8 bases line up with TRBD1. V lost 4 bases to trimming and J lost 7 bases; unmatched junction nucleotides: 11. This CDR3 comprises 15 residues. Per germline, CDR1 LGHNA and CDR2 YNFKEQ. In nucleotides, the CDR3 is TGTGCCAGCAGCCGGACCCCCGGACAGGGTGCTGGCTACACCTTC. It is translated as CASSRTPGQGAGYTF.

The chain links TRBV7-2 to TRBJ2-7; 8 bases are shared with TRBD1. Germline CDR1 is SGHTA and CDR2 is FQGNSA. J gave up 4 bases and V 4 bases, and 6 bases lay outside the gene matches. The CDR3 consists of 14 residues. The CDR3 protein is CASSSPGQEYEQYF. CDR3 DNA: TGTGCCAGCAGCTCCCCGGGACAGGAGTACGAGCAGTACTTC.

The V gene is TRBV4-3, the J gene TRBJ2-1, with TRBD2 identical over 8 bases. The CDR3 runs 15 residues. Germline lookup yields CDR1 LGHNA and CDR2 YSLEER. Losses at the gene ends were 4 bases for V and 2 bases for J; bases not matched to a gene: 4. The CDR3 region has the DNA TGCGCCAGCAGCCTACGGACTAGCACCTACAATGAGCAGTTCTTC. Its translation is CASSLRTSTYNEQFF.

V gene TRBV5-4 combines with J gene TRBJ1-2, with D possibly matching TRBD1 (5 bases). The CDR3 spans 16 residues. Between the trimmed V and J ends, which lost 3 bases and 2 bases, there was a span of 17 bases. The germline CDR1 and CDR2 sequences are SGHNT and YYREEE (reference sequence). The CDR3: CASSYGTPDPNYGYTF. CDR3 nucleotide sequence: TGTGCCAGCAGCTACGGGACCCCTGACCCAAACTATGGCTACACCTTC.

The chain carries TRBV4-3 and TRBJ2-1; the match to TRBD2 covers 10 bases. V gave up 0 bases and J gave up 5 bases; unmatched junction bases: 4. The CDR3 length is 16 residues. Germline assignment: CDR1 LGHNA and CDR2 YSLEER. CDR3 nucleotide sequence: TGCGCCAGCAGCCAAGAACCGGGACTAGCGAACAATGAGCAGTTCTTC. This gives the protein CASSQEPGLANNEQFF.

Concerning this clonotype: A read error may account for a junction end that differs from germline. V and J are TRBV7-9 and TRBJ2-4; D possibly corresponds to TRBD1 (6 bases). CDR1 and CDR2 (germline): SEHNR, FQNEAQ (reference sequence). CDR3 size: 12 residues. The CDR3 DNA is TGTGCCAGCAGCTTAGCTGCAGGGGCTTTGGACTTC. It translates to CASSLAAGALDF.

This chain uses TRBV9 with TRBJ1-1; 12 bases align to TRBD1. Germline V gene sequence: CDR1 SGDLS, CDR2 YYNGEE. The CDR3 spans 16 residues. Trimming cost V 4 bases and J 4 bases; bases outside gene matches: 8. DNA of the CDR3: TGTGCCAGCAGCTCAGGGACAGGGGGCTGGAGCACTGAAGCTTTCTTT. Translated, it gives CASSSGTGGWSTEAFF.

This clonotype showed up many times. The chain is built from TRBV7-2 and TRBJ2-3; the match to TRBD2 covers 7 bases. Trimming cost V 1 base and J 1 base; bases outside gene matches: 2. The CDR3 runs 15 residues. Germline V lookup: CDR1 SGHTA, CDR2 FQGNSA. The CDR3 spells CASSLVTSGTDTQYF. The CDR3 DNA reads TGTGCCAGCAGCTTAGTTACTAGCGGCACAGATACGCAGTATTTT.

This clonotype was observed a handful of times. This rearrangement joins TRBV4-2 to TRBJ2-3, with D perhaps TRBD1 (5 bases). Germline CDR1 reads LGHNA; CDR2 reads YNFKEQ. The V gene lost 1 base and the J gene lost 0 bases, with 8 bases spanning the gap. This CDR3 contains 15 residues. This CDR3 is CASSQGTTSTDTQYF. For the CDR3, the DNA is TGTGCCAGCAGCCAAGGGACAACTAGCACAGATACGCAGTATTTT.

CDR3: CASRGAGEFYEQYF. CDR3 DNA: TGTGCCAGCAGAGGGGCGGGGGAGTTTTACGAGCAGTACTTC. V and J are TRBV27 and TRBJ2-7, with 7 bases matching TRBD2. The V gene's germline CDR1 is MNHEY and CDR2 SMNVEV (reference sequence). V lost 6 bases to trimming and J lost 4 bases; unmatched junction nucleotides: 9. The CDR3 sequence is 14 residues long.

In its sample, this clonotype was seen a few times. V gene TRBV13 combines with J gene TRBJ1-1; 8 bases map to TRBD1. V dropped 4 bases and J dropped 0; count of bases not matched to a gene: 10. Germline V CDR1 and CDR2: PRHDT, FYEKMQ (reference sequence). The length of the CDR3 is 17 residues. CDR3 residues: CASSSTGTGRMNTEAFF. The CDR3 DNA reads TGTGCCAGCAGCTCGACCGGGACAGGACGCATGAACACTGAAGCTTTCTTT.

This clonotype was seen a handful of times. The chain carries TRBV19 and TRBJ2-1; D gene unclear. Germline CDR1 reads LNHDA; CDR2 reads SQIVND (reference sequence). The ends were cut back, 3 bases at V and 0 bases at J, with 12 bases in the middle. CDR3 length: 16 amino acids. The CDR3 region is CASSMNGLSSYNEQFF. As DNA, the CDR3 is TGTGCCAGTAGTATGAATGGCCTAAGCTCCTACAATGAGCAGTTCTTC.

This clonotype came up a few times. V and J are TRBV27 and TRBJ2-1, with D possibly TRBD1 on 5 matching bases. Trimming left V 2 bases short and J 6 bases short, with 11 bases between. Germline CDR1 and CDR2: MNHEY and SMNVEV (reference sequence). The CDR3 runs to 14 residues. The CDR3 loop is CASSLGAGLNEQFF. The CDR3 region has the DNA TGTGCCAGCAGTTTAGGGGCAGGGCTCAATGAGCAGTTCTTC.